A single sample gave rise to the 5 T cell receptor beta chains below, sequenced in a study of response to subunit inactivated influenza vaccine. TCRdb itself ran the RT-PCR reads through MiXCR, one entry per CDR3 protein. The sample has 550,000 to 600,000 distinct CDR3 sequences, about 10% seen once. The sequencing used PBMCs from blood, collected on the day of vaccination. The receptor source for this set is a man over 45 who received an inactivated influenza vaccine.

About this clonotype: One end of the junction fails to match germline, which may point to a read error. The chain recombines TRBV13 with TRBJ2-5; 12 nucleotides agree with TRBD2. Germline-derived CDR1 and CDR2 are PRHDT and FYEKMQ (reference sequence). This CDR3 is built from 17 residues. The CDR3 region has the DNA TGTGCCATCAGCTTGGGCCTAGCGGGAGGGCCTGGGGAGACCCAGTACTTC. Translated, it gives CAISLGLAGGPGETQYF.

The gene calls are TRBV6-1 and TRBJ2-2; TRBD1 aligns across 7 bases. CDR1 and CDR2 from the germline V gene are MNHNS and SASEGT. The CDR3 runs 13 residues. Germline trimming cut 10 bases from V and 3 bases from J; bases unmatched to any gene: 5. The CDR3 loop reads CANRQGHTGELFF. The CDR3 DNA is TGTGCCAATCGACAGGGTCACACCGGGGAGCTGTTTTTT.

This clonotype came up a few times. The V and J genes are TRBV3-1 and TRBJ2-2, with TRBD2 as a possible D gene (5 bases). The CDR3 is made up of 18 amino acids. Deletions cut 0 bases from V and 3 bases from J, with 17 bases between. Germline loops: CDR1 LGHDT, CDR2 YNNKEL (reference sequence). In nucleotides, the CDR3 is TGTGCCAGCAGCCAAGAGGAGATGGGGAGTCGCCACACCGGGGAGCTGTTTTTT. Translating gives CASSQEEMGSRHTGELFF.

This clonotype has at least ten counts. The rearrangement joins TRBV20-1 to TRBJ1-1, with TRBD1 matching over 7 bases. Germline loops: CDR1 DFQATT, CDR2 SNEGSKA (reference sequence). The junction had 7 bases not matched to a gene; V was cut back by 4 bases and J by 5 bases. The CDR3 runs 13 residues. CDR3 DNA: TGCAGTGCTAACCGACAGGGTTTAACTGAAGCTTTCTTT. This gives the protein CSANRQGLTEAFF.

The V gene is TRBV20-1, the J gene TRBJ2-5, with D perhaps matching TRBD2 (6 bases). CDR1 is DFQATT, CDR2 SNEGSKA, per germline (reference sequence). CDR3 length: 16 residues. V was cut by 5 bases and J by 0 bases, with 19 bases left in between. The CDR3 DNA follows: TGCAGTGCTCCGGAGGGGAGGACCCGGTACCAAGAGACCCAGTACTTC. Protein: CSAPEGRTRYQETQYF.